This T cell receptor beta chain is drawn from a study of T cells after yellow fever vaccination. About the research overall: Fractions of low cell number were prepared using SMART-Seq v4 Ultra Low Input.

This clonotype was seen repeatedly, ten times or more. Its target is unknown. Findings and caveats of the study: Highly abundant clonotypes carried over from the bulk population could end up in FACS-sorted repertoires as contaminants. Booster sampling recovered most clones from primary vaccination (under 98% CD4, approximately 88% CD8). A minor fraction of clonotypes spanned both CD4 and CD8 compartments.

TCRdb ran MiXCR on the 5' RACE reads and lists one entry per CDR3 protein. Counted here are 150,000 to 200,000 distinct CDR3 sequences, around 7.2% occurring once; the ten biggest clones make up roughly 2.5%. Trimming took off 9 bases at V and 0 bases at J, with 11 bases between the two ends. The germline V gene has CDR1 SGHRS and CDR2 YFSETQ. This CDR3 contains 13 residues. Source: CD4+ T cells sorted from PBMCs, taken less than 6 days after the first yellow fever vaccination. J is TRBJ2-3 and V is TRBV5-1; D is ambiguous. This clonotype originated in a man aged 18 to 29 who received the YFV17D yellow fever vaccine. The CDR3 nucleotides read TGCGCCACGGCCAACCGGAGCACAGATACGCAGTATTTT. Its translation: CATANRSTDTQYF.